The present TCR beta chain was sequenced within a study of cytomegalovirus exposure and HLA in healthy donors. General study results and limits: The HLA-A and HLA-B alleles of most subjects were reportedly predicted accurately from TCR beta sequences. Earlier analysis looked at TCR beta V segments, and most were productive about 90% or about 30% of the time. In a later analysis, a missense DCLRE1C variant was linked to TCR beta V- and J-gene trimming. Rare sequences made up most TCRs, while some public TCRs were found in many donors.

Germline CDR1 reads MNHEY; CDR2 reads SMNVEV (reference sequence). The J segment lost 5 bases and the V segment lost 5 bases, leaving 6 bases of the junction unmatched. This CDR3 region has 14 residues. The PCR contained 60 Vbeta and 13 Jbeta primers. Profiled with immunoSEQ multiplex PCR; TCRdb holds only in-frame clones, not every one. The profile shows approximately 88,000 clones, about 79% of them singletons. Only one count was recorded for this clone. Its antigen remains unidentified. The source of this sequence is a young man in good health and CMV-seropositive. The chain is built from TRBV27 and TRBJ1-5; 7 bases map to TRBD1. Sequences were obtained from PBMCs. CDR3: CASSLKGAYQPQHF. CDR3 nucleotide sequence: TGTGCCAGCAGTCTTAAGGGGGCTTATCAGCCCCAGCATTTT.